The 6 T cell receptor beta chains reported below all come from one sample, sequenced in a study of T cells after yellow fever vaccination. From the 5' RACE reads, TCRdb called clonotypes with MiXCR, one entry per CDR3 protein. The sample records about 110,000 distinct CDR3 sequences, 8.4% being singletons. The specimen was CD8+ T cells sorted from PBMCs, collected 45 days after the yellow fever booster vaccination. The receptors here all came from a man aged 25-45 years who received the YFV17D yellow fever vaccine.

Ten or more counts support this clonotype. The rearrangement links TRBV2 to TRBJ2-2; TRBD1 might be the D (5 bases). This CDR3 region has 16 residues. V gave up 1 base and J gave up 6 bases, with 15 bases separating them. Germline values: CDR1 SNHLY, CDR2 FYNNEI. CDR3 nucleotides: TGTGCCAGCAGTGAAGGATCAGGGTTGATGGCCGGGGAGCTGTTTTTT. It yields the protein CASSEGSGLMAGELFF.

In its sample, this clonotype was seen many times. The chain joins TRBV9 to TRBJ2-3; 7 bases are shared with TRBD2. The CDR3 covers 17 residues. V gave up 2 bases and J gave up 7 bases; unmatched junction bases: 16. The germline gives CDR1 SGDLS, CDR2 YYNGEE. Here the CDR3 reads CASSVRRGGEGQHTQYF. The CDR3 coding sequence is TGTGCCAGCAGCGTTCGTAGAGGTGGGGAGGGCCAGCATACGCAGTATTTT. The complete variable domain, with remaining parts taken from reference TRBV9 and TRBJ2-3, reads DSGVTQTPKHLITATGQRVTLRCSPRSGDLSVYWYQQSLDQGLQFLIQYYNGEERAKGNILERFSAQQFPDLHSELNLSSLELGDSALYFCASSVRRGGEGQHTQYFGPGTRLTVL.

The V call is TRBV13, the J call TRBJ2-7, with D tentatively TRBD1 (5 bases). Germline loops: CDR1 PRHDT, CDR2 FYEKMQ (reference sequence). The CDR3 sequence is 14 residues long. V was clipped by 2 bases and J by 2 bases, with 10 bases between them. The CDR3 loop is CASSLRSQAYEQYF. The CDR3 DNA follows: TGTGCCAGCAGCTTACGATCACAGGCCTACGAGCAGTACTTC.

This clonotype was counted many times. The chain has TRBV5-1 and TRBJ2-7, with D possibly matching TRBD1 (5 bases). Germline values: CDR1 SGHRS, CDR2 YFSETQ. This CDR3 comprises 16 residues. Trimming removed 0 bases from V and 2 bases from J, with 15 bases in between. The CDR3 here is CASSLAVTDNTYEQYF. The DNA of the CDR3 is TGCGCCAGCAGCTTGGCCGTCACGGACAATACCTACGAGCAGTACTTC.

This clonotype was recorded a few times. This chain joins TRBV5-1 and TRBJ1-1; no reliable D call. V was trimmed by 1 base and J by 3 bases, leaving 7 bases between them. The CDR3 totals 13 residues. Germline-derived CDR1 and CDR2 are SGHRS and YFSETQ. CDR3 sequence reads: CASSLTGHTEAFF. The CDR3 DNA sequence: TGCGCCAGCAGCTTGACTGGTCACACTGAAGCTTTCTTT.

This clonotype was seen ten or more times. The rearrangement uses TRBV29-1 and TRBJ2-7; no clear D. Germline lookup yields CDR1 SQVTM and CDR2 ANQGSEA. The ends were cut back, 4 bases at V and 0 bases at J, with 10 bases in the middle. This CDR3 is 13 amino acids long. Here the CDR3 reads CSVVGGNSYEQYF. The CDR3 region has the DNA TGCAGCGTTGTTGGTGGAAACTCCTACGAGCAGTACTTC.